The present entry profiles one T cell receptor (beta chain) with its context. Trimming stripped 6 bases from V and 0 bases from J, with 14 bases between. From germline, CDR1 is ENHRY and CDR2 SYGVKD. The CDR3 extends over 15 amino acids. The record originates from a study of blood T cell repertoires in COVID-19. The method was immunoSEQ multiplex PCR; TCRdb's version includes in-frame clones alone and lacks a portion of them. The table lists 200,000 to 250,000 clones, approximately 80% of them singletons, with about 8.3% in the top ten. Sequences were obtained from peripheral blood. The chain combines TRBV10-3 with TRBJ1-1; tentative D call: TRBD1 (5 bases). This TCR derives from a woman older than 75 with COVID-19, enrolled during active disease. This CDR3 is CAISVDRNLNTEAFF. The CDR3 coding sequence is TGTGCCATCAGCGTCGACAGAAACTTGAACACTGAAGCTTTCTTT.